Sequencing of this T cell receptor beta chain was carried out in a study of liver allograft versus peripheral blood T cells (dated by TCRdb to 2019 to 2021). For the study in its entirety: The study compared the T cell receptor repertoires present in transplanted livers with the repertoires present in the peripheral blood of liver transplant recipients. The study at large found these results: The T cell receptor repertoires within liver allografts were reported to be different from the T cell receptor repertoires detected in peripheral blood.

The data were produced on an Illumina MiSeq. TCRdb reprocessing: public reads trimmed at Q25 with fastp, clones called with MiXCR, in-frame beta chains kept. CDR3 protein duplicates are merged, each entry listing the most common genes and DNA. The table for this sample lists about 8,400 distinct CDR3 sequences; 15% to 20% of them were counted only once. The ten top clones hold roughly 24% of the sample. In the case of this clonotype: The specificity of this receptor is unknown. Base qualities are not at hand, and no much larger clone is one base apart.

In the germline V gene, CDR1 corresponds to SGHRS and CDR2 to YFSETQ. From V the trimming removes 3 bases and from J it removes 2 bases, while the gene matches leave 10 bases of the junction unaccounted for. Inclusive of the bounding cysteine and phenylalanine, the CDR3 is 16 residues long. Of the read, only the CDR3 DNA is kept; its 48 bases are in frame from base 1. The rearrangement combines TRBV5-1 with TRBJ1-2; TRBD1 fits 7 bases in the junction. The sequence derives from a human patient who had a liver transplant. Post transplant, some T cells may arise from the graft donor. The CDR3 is CASSWDSLPLNYGYTF. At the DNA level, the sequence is TGCGCCAGCAGCTGGGACAGCCTACCGCTCAACTATGGCTACACCTTC.